The TCR beta chain described here comes from a study of blood T cell repertoires in COVID-19 (dated by TCRdb to the early 2020s). About the full investigation: The collaborator samples originated in the United States, Italy and Spain and spanned the acute and convalescent phases of COVID-19. Where HLA class I and class II types were available, the types were taken from metadata supplied by the sample provider, not from assay-based typing. Samples were obtained from the ongoing ImmuneRACE study (first 160 participants) and from over 1,000 subjects provided by 6 global collaborators. The repertoires were released in a freely available public database intended as a resource for research on the immune response to SARS-CoV-2. The prospective study material was composed of cDNA or gDNA derived from T cells, B-cell-depleted T cells, or PBMCs. A de-identified subject ID, COVID-19 status, age in years and sex were almost always included in the sample metadata. Deeply sampled blood TCRbeta repertoires from subjects exposed to, actively infected with, or recovered from COVID-19 were included in the dataset.

General findings and caveats noted by the study authors: How much clinical and demographic metadata was included differed by source and by participant, and the metadata was provided uncurated.

A note on this clone: This clone's antigen is unknown. No much larger clone is present one base from it, and per-base qualities are unavailable.

The CDR3 measures 16 amino acids from cysteine to phenylalanine. CDR3 DNA only is kept here, 48 bases in frame from base 1. CDR1 SGHAT and CDR2 FQNNGV are derived from the germline V gene. Unmatched junction bases come to 8, with V trimmed by 1 base and J by 5 bases. The collaborating institutions used their own protocols to collect whole blood in K2EDTA tubes. For TCRbeta analysis, collaborator samples were shipped as frozen whole blood, as isolated PBMCs, or as DNA extracted from either sample type. TCRbeta CDR3 regions were amplified from genomic DNA by means of the immunoSEQ Assay, a bias-controlled multiplex PCR. Per the authors' processing: The number of nucleated cells in each sample was estimated from the amplification of reference gene primers within the assay. Sequence reads were collapsed and filtered to measure the absolute abundance of every unique TCRbeta CDR3 rearrangement. For each sample, productive Simpson clonality was calculated as the square root of Simpson's diversity index across productive rearrangements. TCRdb took this table from immuneACCESS and kept in-frame rearrangements with V and J called. Such tables lack part of the clones; where checked against another copy, unresolved V genes explain under half of the gap, and the rest is unexplained. That table furnishes V, J and clone size, whereas the DNA furnished D and trimming. The sample profile shows some 200,000 clones; approximately 80% of them were found once. The ten largest clonotypes hold over 10% of the sample.

Material: peripheral blood. The receptor's source is a human donor in a cohort sampled during active COVID-19. The sequence joins TRBV11-2 to TRBJ2-7; 10 central nucleotides agree with TRBD1. The CDR3 in this case is CASSLVVLTGGHEQYF. In nucleotide form, the sequence is TGTGCCAGCAGCTTAGTAGTTTTGACAGGGGGCCACGAGCAGTACTTC.